Below are 19 T cell receptor beta chains sequenced from a single sample in a study of metastatic and nonmetastatic thyroid tumors. All patients were treatment-naive before thyroid surgery. From the PCR reads, TCRdb re-called clones with MiXCR. The data hold tens of thousands of clones, with 15% to 20% observed a single time. Sequenced material: blood. These receptors came from a female donor with papillary thyroid cancer or a benign thyroid nodule (not recorded which). Some clones in this sample may be carry-over from other donors' samples.

This clone was picked up many times. The genes are TRBV12-5 and TRBJ1-5, with 8 positions matching TRBD1. This CDR3 contains 13 residues. Germline V gene data show CDR1 as LGHNT and CDR2 as FRNRAP. Germline trimming cut 5 bases from V and 5 bases from J; bases unmatched to any gene: 2. The chain's CDR3 is CASGRTGYQPQHF. The CDR3, as DNA: TGTGCTAGTGGTCGGACAGGGTATCAGCCCCAGCATTTT.

This clone has a count of ten or more. One junction end does not reproduce the germline sequence, and a read error may be involved. The gene calls are TRBV7-2 and TRBJ2-1; 16 bases map to TRBD2. CDR1 is SGHTA and CDR2 is FQGNSA in the germline V gene. CDR3 size: 15 residues. The CDR3 nucleotides read TGTGCCAGCAGCTTCCCGGGACTAGCGGGGGGGCCCCGGGTCTTC. Protein product: CASSFPGLAGGPRVF.

There are many counts of this clone. This specimen includes other DNA sequences encoding the same CDR3. The V and J genes are TRBV30 and TRBJ1-6, with D perhaps matching TRBD1 (6 bases). This CDR3 has 13 residues. Trimming removed 4 bases from V and 9 bases from J, with 13 bases in between. Germline V lookup: CDR1 GTSNPN, CDR2 SVGIG (reference sequence). The CDR3 protein is CAWIGQGTSPLHF. In DNA form, the CDR3 reads TGTGCCTGGATCGGGCAGGGGACTTCACCCCTCCACTTT.

This clone was observed a handful of times. The chain carries TRBV6-5 and TRBJ2-7; the match to TRBD2 covers 9 bases. The CDR3 is made up of 15 amino acids. Germline loops: CDR1 MNHEY, CDR2 SVGAGI. V trimming: 3 bases; J trimming: 5 bases; junction bases outside the gene matches: 8. This CDR3 is CASSYGAGGFDEQYF. CDR3 coding DNA: TGTGCCAGCAGTTATGGAGCGGGAGGCTTCGACGAGCAGTACTTC.

Many counts were recorded for this clone. V and J are TRBV20-1 and TRBJ2-5; D ambiguous. The CDR3 contains 13 residues. Trimming shortened V by 5 bases and J by 1 base, and 11 bases separated the two germline ends. Germline V lookup: CDR1 DFQATT, CDR2 SNEGSKA (reference sequence). The CDR3 coding sequence is TGCAGTGCTGAGGCTACATTCCAAGAGACCCAGTACTTC. Translating gives CSAEATFQETQYF.

This clone was counted many times. The chain uses TRBV3-1 and TRBJ2-1; 7 bases are a match to TRBD2. Germline CDR1 is LGHDT and CDR2 is YNNKEL (reference sequence). V gave up 1 base and J gave up 6 bases; unmatched junction bases: 3. The CDR3 has 14 amino acids. The CDR3 loop is CASSQVRTSNEQFF. CDR3 nucleotide sequence: TGTGCCAGCAGCCAAGTTCGGACTAGCAATGAGCAGTTCTTC.

This clone was detected ten times or more. The chain recombines TRBV2 with TRBJ2-3; 9 nucleotides line up with TRBD2. After removal of 7 bases from V and 3 bases from J, the junction contained 11 bases not matched to a gene. The CDR3 length is 16 residues. Looked up from germline, CDR1 is SNHLY and CDR2 is FYNNEI. The CDR3 loop is CASKLYSGSSTDTQYF. The CDR3 region has the DNA TGTGCCAGCAAACTCTATAGCGGGAGTAGTACAGATACGCAGTATTTT.

By share of the sample, this clone is medium-sized (0.01 to 0.1%). The rearrangement uses TRBV4-1 and TRBJ2-7, with TRBD2 as a possible D gene (6 bases). The germline CDR1 and CDR2 sequences are MGHRA and YSYEKL. The CDR3 sequence is 15 residues long. The V and J ends lost 5 bases and 1 base respectively, with 15 bases between them. CDR3 DNA: TGCGCCAGCAGCTCCGAGCTAGCGCCATCCTACGAGCAGTACTTC. This codes for CASSSELAPSYEQYF.

The chain joins TRBV7-2 to TRBJ2-2; possible D gene TRBD1, 6 bases. CDR3 size: 13 residues. V lost 6 bases, J lost 7 bases, and 12 bases lay in between. CDR1 is SGHTA and CDR2 is FQGNSA in the germline V gene. The CDR3 sequence is CASRVGGSGELFF. CDR3 nucleotide sequence: TGTGCCAGCAGGGTAGGGGGAAGCGGGGAGCTGTTTTTT.

The chain uses TRBV6-2 or TRBV6-3 and TRBJ2-1; the match to TRBD2 covers 13 bases. V was pared by 6 bases and J by 2 bases, with 4 bases of the junction left unmatched. The CDR3 has 16 residues. The germline gives CDR1 MNHEY, CDR2 SVGEGT. The CDR3 loop reads CASRGLAGEAYNEQFF. The CDR3 DNA sequence: TGTGCCAGCAGAGGACTAGCGGGGGAAGCCTACAATGAGCAGTTCTTC.

This clone appeared many times. The chain uses TRBV7-6 and TRBJ1-4; D is unclear. CDR3 length: 15 amino acids. Trimming pared 0 bases from V and 4 bases from J, leaving 9 bases between. CDR1 is SGHVS and CDR2 is FNYEAQ in the germline V gene. CDR3 bases: TGTGCCAGCAGCTTAGCGTGGAGTAATAATGAAAAACTGTTTTTT. Its protein product is CASSLAWSNNEKLFF.

This clone has only a few counts. The CDR3 bases are TGTGCCAGCAGATGGACAGAAAATTCACCCCTCCACTTT. Translating gives CASRWTENSPLHF. V gene TRBV6-2 or TRBV6-3 combines with J gene TRBJ1-6, with D possibly matching TRBD1 (6 bases). V shed 6 bases and J shed 7 bases, with 10 bases lying between them. Per germline, CDR1 MNHEY and CDR2 SVGEGT. The CDR3 contains 13 residues.

This clone occurred many times. The chain joins TRBV5-6 to TRBJ2-5; D not certain. Germline V gene sequence: CDR1 SGHDT, CDR2 YYEEEE. This CDR3 region has 12 residues. Deletions cut 4 bases from V and 3 bases from J, with 7 bases between. The CDR3: CASSLRKETQYF. CDR3 DNA: TGTGCCAGCAGCCTACGGAAAGAGACCCAGTACTTC. Full variable domain (outside the CDR3, taken from reference TRBV5-6 and TRBJ2-5): DAGVTQSPTHLIKTRGQQVTLRCSPKSGHDTVSWYQQALGQGPQFIFQYYEEEERQRGNFPDRFSGHQFPNYSSELNVNALLLGDSALYLCASSLRKETQYFGPGTRLLVL.

This clone was recorded at least ten times. The chain joins TRBV6-1 to TRBJ2-1; 10 positions agree with TRBD1. This CDR3 comprises 16 residues. With V trimmed by 7 bases and J by 7 bases, 13 bases remained unmatched. The germline gives CDR1 MNHNS, CDR2 SASEGT. For the CDR3, the DNA is TGTGCCAGCACCTCCACCGGGACAGGGGTGGGGAATGAGCAGTTCTTC. Amino acids: CASTSTGTGVGNEQFF.

This clone was observed a few times. The J gene is TRBJ2-5, the V gene TRBV20-1; 8 bases fit TRBD2. The germline V gene encodes CDR1 DFQATT and CDR2 SNEGSKA (reference sequence). The CDR3 loop spans 13 amino acids. Trimming took 4 bases from V and 5 from J; bases not matched to a gene: 6. Written as DNA, the CDR3 is TGCAGTGCTAAACGGGAGGGCCGGGAGACCCAGTACTTC. Translated, it gives CSAKREGRETQYF.

This clone was counted many times. The chain couples TRBV19 to TRBJ2-2; 9 bases are shared with TRBD2. The CDR3 has 17 residues. The J segment lost 2 bases and the V segment lost 3 bases, leaving 7 bases of the junction unmatched. The germline V gene has CDR1 LNHDA and CDR2 SQIVND (reference sequence). Here the CDR3 DNA reads TGTGCCAGTAGTATTACCAGCGGGGGGTATAACACCGGGGAGCTGTTTTTT. Translating it yields CASSITSGGYNTGELFF.

This rearrangement joins TRBV5-1 to TRBJ1-1; possible D gene TRBD1, 5 bases. The CDR3 contains 16 residues. Germline loops: CDR1 SGHRS, CDR2 YFSETQ. With 0 bases removed from V and 0 bases from J, the gap between germline ends came to 12 bases. The CDR3 DNA is TGCGCCAGCAGCTTGGATCAAGGGACGGTGAACACTGAAGCTTTCTTT. Encoded protein: CASSLDQGTVNTEAFF.

This clone occurred once. This chain connects TRBV20-1 to TRBJ2-7, with a tentative D call TRBD1 (6 bases). CDR3 length: 13 amino acids. Between the trimmed V and J ends, which lost 3 bases and 4 bases, there was a span of 13 bases. From germline, CDR1 is DFQATT and CDR2 SNEGSKA (reference sequence). CDR3 DNA sequence: TGCAGTGCTAGCCGAGGACAGTTGTACGAGCAGTACTTC. Its translation is CSASRGQLYEQYF.

This clone was seen more than once but under ten times. The gene calls are TRBV12-3 or TRBV12-4 and TRBJ2-1, with TRBD2 matching 11 bases. CDR3 length equals 16 residues. V dropped 0 bases and J dropped 6; count of bases not matched to a gene: 4. The CDR3 bases are TGTGCCAGCAGTTTAGCGCGGGGACTAGCGGCCAATGAGCAGTTCTTC. This sequence encodes CASSLARGLAANEQFF.